Listed here is a single TCR beta chain. Regarding time point: cycle 4 day 1 (C4D1), after less than 7 weeks of nivolumab. Following autologous stem cell transplantation, relapse occurred in every patient, and exposure to brentuximab vedotin varied. Magnetic negative selection was used to purify CD4+ T cells from PBMCs that had been thawed. This entry is derived from a study of PD-1 blockade in classical Hodgkin lymphoma. Profiling relied on immunoSEQ multiplex PCR, and the TCRdb table lists in-frame clones only, not all of them. The sample includes 32,000 or so clones, 90% to 95% of them seen just once. V dropped 2 bases and J dropped 7 bases, with 14 bases sitting between them. The CDR3 consists of 13 residues. Germline CDR1 reads GTSNPN; CDR2 reads SVGIG (reference sequence).

This clonotype was sampled from a human donor with classical Hodgkin lymphoma. The sample in question was CD4+ T cells from blood, obtained before the fourth cycle of nivolumab. The genes are TRBV30 and TRBJ1-2; perhaps TRBD1 as D (6 bases). CDR3 in amino acids: CAWSSEIGGGYTF. The CDR3 DNA follows: TGTGCCTGGAGTTCAGAAATAGGGGGTGGCTACACCTTC.